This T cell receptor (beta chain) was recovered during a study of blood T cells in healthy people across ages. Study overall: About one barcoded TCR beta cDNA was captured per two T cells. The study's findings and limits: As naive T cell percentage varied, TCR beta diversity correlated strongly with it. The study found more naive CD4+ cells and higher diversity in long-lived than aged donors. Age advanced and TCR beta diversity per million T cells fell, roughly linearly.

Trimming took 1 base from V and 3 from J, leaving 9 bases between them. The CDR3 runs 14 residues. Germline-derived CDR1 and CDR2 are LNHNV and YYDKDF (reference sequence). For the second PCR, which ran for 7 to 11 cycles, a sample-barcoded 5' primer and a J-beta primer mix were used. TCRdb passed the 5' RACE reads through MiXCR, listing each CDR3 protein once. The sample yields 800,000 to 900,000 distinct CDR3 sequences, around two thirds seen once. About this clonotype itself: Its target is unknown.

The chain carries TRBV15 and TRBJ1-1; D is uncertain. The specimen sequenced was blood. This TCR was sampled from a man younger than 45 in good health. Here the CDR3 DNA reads TGTGCCACCAGCAGAGGTGGGCTCGACACTGAAGCTTTCTTT. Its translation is CATSRGGLDTEAFF.